Each of the 25 T cell receptor beta chains below was sequenced from the same sample in a study of T cell responses to AZD1222 COVID-19 vaccine. Generated by immunoSEQ multiplex PCR, the TCRdb table keeps only in-frame clones and is missing some. The data show some 160,000 clones, more than 70% seen once. The source material was peripheral blood, sampled on day 0 of AZD1222 vaccination. These receptors were obtained from an adult in good health.

This chain connects TRBV27 to TRBJ1-2; D is possibly TRBD1 (5 bases). The length of the CDR3 is 14 residues. V was clipped by 5 bases and J by 7 bases, with 17 bases between them. The V gene's germline CDR1 is MNHEY and CDR2 SMNVEV (reference sequence). CDR3 DNA: TGTGCCAGCAGTCCCCGGGACCAACGCTCTGGCTACACCTTC. This gives the protein CASSPRDQRSGYTF.

The V gene is TRBV7-8, the J gene TRBJ2-1; 11 nucleotides match TRBD1. Germline values: CDR1 SGHVS, CDR2 FQNEAQ. CDR3 length: 15 residues. The J segment lost 9 bases and the V segment lost 3 bases, leaving 7 bases of the junction unmatched. The CDR3: CASSLGQGGQGEQFF. CDR3 bases: TGTGCCAGCAGCTTGGGACAGGGGGGGCAAGGTGAGCAGTTCTTC.

The chain has TRBV19 and TRBJ1-3; tentative D call: TRBD1 (6 bases). Germline V gives CDR1 LNHDA, CDR2 SQIVND (reference sequence). With 7 bases removed from V and 4 bases from J, the gap between germline ends came to 11 bases. The CDR3 consists of 13 residues. In nucleotides, the CDR3 is TGTGCCAGTACACAGGGTCTGGGAAACACCATATATTTT. Translated: CASTQGLGNTIYF. Variable domain in full (rest from reference TRBV19 and TRBJ1-3): DGGITQSPKYLFRKEGQNVTLSCEQNLNHDAMYWYRQDPGQGLRLIYYSQIVNDFQKGDIAEGYSVSREKKESFPLTVTSAQKNPTAFYLCASTQGLGNTIYFGEGSWLTVV.

V usage is TRBV27 and J usage is TRBJ2-5; 9 nucleotides match TRBD2. Germline values: CDR1 MNHEY, CDR2 SMNVEV (reference sequence). CDR3 size: 16 residues. J was trimmed by 5 bases and V by 2 bases; bases with no gene match: 9. The DNA of the CDR3 is TGTGCCAGCAGTTTACTGGCGGGGGGGCCGACGGAGACCCAGTACTTC. It codes for CASSLLAGGPTETQYF.

The rearrangement uses TRBV19 and TRBJ1-1; the match to TRBD1 covers 9 bases. The ends lost 5 bases at V and 1 base at J; junction bases unmatched: 8. The CDR3 sequence is 16 residues long. Germline CDR1 and CDR2: LNHDA and SQIVND (reference sequence). The CDR3: CASSELGQGPNTEAFF. DNA of the CDR3: TGTGCCAGTAGTGAATTGGGACAGGGTCCGAACACTGAAGCTTTCTTT.

The rearrangement links TRBV6-1 to TRBJ1-6; the match to TRBD1 covers 7 bases. The germline V gene has CDR1 MNHNS and CDR2 SASEGT. Trimming took 1 base from V and 7 from J; bases not matched to a gene: 4. CDR3 length: 15 residues. The CDR3 spells CASSEGTGVNSPLHF. The CDR3 nucleotides are TGTGCCAGCAGTGAAGGGACAGGCGTCAATTCACCCCTCCACTTT.

The V and J genes are TRBV7-8 and TRBJ2-7; possibly TRBD2 for D (6 bases). Germline V gene sequence: CDR1 SGHVS, CDR2 FQNEAQ. CDR3 size: 15 residues. V lost 1 base, J lost 5 bases, and 15 bases lay in between. The CDR3 nucleotides are TGTGCCAGCAGCTTAGTTGCGGAGGGTATCCACGAGCAGTACTTC. Translating it yields CASSLVAEGIHEQYF.

This rearrangement joins TRBV5-1 to TRBJ1-4; 8 bases map to TRBD1. This CDR3 spans 16 amino acids. Germline V gives CDR1 SGHRS, CDR2 YFSETQ. The V segment lost 7 bases and the J segment 5 bases; nucleotides outside the gene matches: 13. In DNA, the CDR3 is TGCGCCAGCCGAGGGGCCAGGGGGCAACTCAATGAAAAACTGTTTTTT. The encoded protein is CASRGARGQLNEKLFF.

V gene TRBV7-8 combines with J gene TRBJ2-7, with D uncertain. The CDR3 is 13 amino acids. The germline gives CDR1 SGHVS, CDR2 FQNEAQ. Trimming cost V 8 bases and J 5 bases, with 16 bases left between them. The CDR3 reads CASSRSDLHEQYF. CDR3 nucleotides: TGTGCCAGCTCTCGGTCGGATCTCCACGAGCAGTACTTC.

The chain links TRBV3-1 (or the pseudogene TRBV3-2) to TRBJ2-7; TRBD2 aligns across 10 bases. The CDR3 totals 15 residues. Germline V gene data show CDR1 as LGHDT and CDR2 as YNNKEL (reference sequence). J gave up 0 bases and V 4 bases, and 3 bases lay outside the gene matches. CDR3 coding DNA: TGTGCCAGCAGCCGGGCTAGCGGGAGCTCCTACGAGCAGTACTTC. Translating gives CASSRASGSSYEQYF.

V and J are TRBV7-9 and TRBJ1-3; D gene unclear. Trimming removed 2 bases at V and 6 bases at J, with 5 bases between. The germline gives CDR1 SEHNR, CDR2 FQNEAQ (reference sequence). This CDR3 comprises 12 residues. For the CDR3, the DNA is TGTGCCAGCAGCTTACGGGAAAACACCATATATTTT. It specifies CASSLRENTIYF.

The chain carries TRBV10-3 and TRBJ2-3; a weak D match, TRBD2 (5 bases). Germline CDR1 reads ENHRY; CDR2 reads SYGVKD. CDR3 length: 15 amino acids. V lost 6 bases to trimming and J lost 2 bases, with 15 bases between them. The CDR3 coding sequence is TGTGCCATCAGCGAGACCAGGCTAGCCACAGATACGCAGTATTTT. It is translated as CAISETRLATDTQYF.

The chain uses TRBV18 and TRBJ2-2; the match to TRBD2 covers 11 bases. The CDR3 runs to 16 residues. Looked up from germline, CDR1 is KGHSH and CDR2 is LQKENI. V lost 2 bases, J lost 3 bases, and 2 bases stayed unmatched. The CDR3 bases are TGTGCCAGCTCACCAGGGACTAGCGGAGACACCGGGGAGCTGTTTTTT. Protein product: CASSPGTSGDTGELFF. Complete variable domain (other parts from reference TRBV18 and TRBJ2-2): NAGVMQNPRHLVRRRGQEARLRCSPMKGHSHVYWYRQLPEEGLKFMVYLQKENIIDESGMPKERFSAEFPKEGPSILRIQQVVRGDSAAYFCASSPGTSGDTGELFFGEGSRLTVL.

The chain recombines TRBV4-1 with TRBJ2-1; 11 bases fit TRBD2. The CDR3 sequence is 15 residues long. V was clipped by 1 base and J by 4 bases; unmatched bases: 0. Per germline, CDR1 MGHRA and CDR2 YSYEKL. The CDR3 is CASSQASGGYNEQFF. For the CDR3, the DNA is TGCGCCAGCAGCCAAGCTAGCGGGGGGTACAATGAGCAGTTCTTC.

The chain joins TRBV2 to TRBJ1-1; D might be TRBD1 (6 bases). The V and J ends lost 6 bases and 6 bases respectively, with 17 bases between them. CDR3 size: 14 residues. The germline V gene has CDR1 SNHLY and CDR2 FYNNEI. Written as DNA, the CDR3 is TGTGCCAGCAGACGGAAACAGGGATCGTCTGAAGCTTTCTTT. Its translation: CASRRKQGSSEAFF. Full variable domain (rest looked up from reference TRBV2 and TRBJ1-1): EPEVTQTPSHQVTQMGQEVILRCVPISNHLYFYWYRQILGQKVEFLVSFYNNEISEKSEIFDDQFSVERPDGSNFTLKIRSTKLEDSAMYFCASRRKQGSSEAFFGQGTRLTVV.

This clone came up a few times. V gene TRBV7-2 combines with J gene TRBJ1-1, with 7 bases identical to TRBD1. The CDR3 runs to 13 residues. The V gene end was trimmed by 3 bases and the J gene end by 11 bases; junction bases not matched to a gene: 9. Germline V gene data show CDR1 as SGHTA and CDR2 as FQGNSA. The CDR3 nucleotides read TGTGCCAGCAGCTTTAAGGGGGCTATAGGGGCTTTCTTT. It is translated as CASSFKGAIGAFF.

This chain connects TRBV7-8 to TRBJ1-3, with a possible D match to TRBD1 (5 bases). The V gene's germline CDR1 is SGHVS and CDR2 FQNEAQ. The germline V and J ends were trimmed by 3 bases and 0 bases, with 15 bases remaining between them. CDR3 length: 17 amino acids. CDR3 nucleotides: TGTGCCAGCAGCTTCGGATTGGACATTGCCTCTGGAAACACCATATATTTT. Its protein product is CASSFGLDIASGNTIYF. The variable domain in full, with the rest retrieved from reference TRBV7-8 and TRBJ1-3, is GAGVSQSPRYKVAKRGQDVALRCDPISGHVSLFWYQQALGQGPEFLTYFQNEAQLDKSGLPSDRFFAERPEGSVSTLKIQRTQQEDSAVYLCASSFGLDIASGNTIYFGEGSWLTVV.

V and J are TRBV5-1 and TRBJ2-3; possibly TRBD2 for D (5 bases). Germline V gene lookup returns CDR1 SGHRS and CDR2 YFSETQ. The length of the CDR3 is 15 residues. V gave up 1 base and J gave up 0 bases, with 9 bases separating them. The CDR3 loop reads CASSLLRTSTDTQYF. Written as DNA, the CDR3 is TGCGCCAGCAGCTTGCTTCGGACTAGCACAGATACGCAGTATTTT. The full variable domain, completed using reference TRBV5-1 and TRBJ2-3, is KAGVTQTPRYLIKTRGQQVTLSCSPISGHRSVSWYQQTPGQGLQFLFEYFSETQRNKGNFPGRFSGRQFSNSRSEMNVSTLELGDSALYLCASSLLRTSTDTQYFGPGTRLTVL.

CDR3 in amino acids: CASSPRRTGAYEQYF. CDR3 coding DNA: TGTGCCAGCAGCCCCCGAAGGACAGGGGCCTACGAGCAGTACTTC. V usage is TRBV7-9 and J usage is TRBJ2-7; 9 positions match TRBD1. This CDR3 has 15 residues. Germline V gives CDR1 SEHNR, CDR2 FQNEAQ (reference sequence). J was trimmed by 2 bases and V by 5 bases; bases with no gene match: 7.

This chain uses TRBV30 with TRBJ1-2; perhaps TRBD1 as D (6 bases). The CDR3 runs to 12 residues. The ends were cut back, 4 bases at V and 7 bases at J, with 13 bases in the middle. Germline V gene sequence: CDR1 GTSNPN, CDR2 SVGIG (reference sequence). As DNA, the CDR3 is TGTGCCTGGAAAACAGGGTTACTTGGCTACACCTTC. Translated: CAWKTGLLGYTF.

This clone was observed a single time. This chain connects TRBV19 to TRBJ1-5, with D uncertain. Trimming took off 3 bases at V and 4 bases at J, with 10 bases between the two ends. Germline CDR1 is LNHDA and CDR2 is SQIVND (reference sequence). This CDR3 has 14 residues. The chain's CDR3 is CASSISGSNQPQHF. In DNA, the CDR3 is TGTGCCAGTAGTATCTCCGGGTCTAATCAGCCCCAGCATTTT.

This clone was found many times. The gene calls are TRBV28 and TRBJ1-2, with D perhaps matching TRBD1 (5 bases). V dropped 10 bases and J dropped 1 base, with 19 bases sitting between them. CDR1 and CDR2 from the germline V gene are MDHEN and SYDVKM. CDR3 size: 15 residues. The CDR3 coding sequence is TGTGCCACCAGCGAGGGGACTGACATTAACTATGGCTACACCTTC. This codes for CATSEGTDINYGYTF.

This chain joins TRBV4-1 and TRBJ1-5, with TRBD1 identical over 8 bases. Trimming removed 1 base from V and 4 bases from J; junction bases left unmatched: 6. This CDR3 comprises 16 residues. CDR1 is MGHRA and CDR2 is YSYEKL in the germline V gene. The CDR3 DNA is TGCGCCAGCAGCCAAGCGGACAGGGAAGGGAATCAGCCCCAGCATTTT. It specifies CASSQADREGNQPQHF.

This chain uses TRBV11-2 with TRBJ2-7, with 7 bases identical to TRBD1. CDR3 length equals 15 residues. The V and J ends lost 4 bases and 6 bases, in that order; junction bases with no gene match: 12. CDR1 is SGHAT, CDR2 FQNNGV, per germline. The CDR3: CASSSLRGSMREQYF. CDR3 sequence (DNA): TGTGCCAGCAGCTCGCTCAGGGGGTCCATGCGCGAGCAGTACTTC.

This chain uses TRBV7-2 with TRBJ1-3; 7 bases are a match to TRBD1. The CDR3 spans 16 residues. Germline CDR1 SGHTA, CDR2 FQGNSA. The trim removed 4 bases at V and 0 bases at J, leaving 6 bases unmatched. CDR3 in amino acids: CASSSYRGNSGNTIYF. For the CDR3, the DNA is TGTGCCAGCAGCTCTTACAGGGGAAACTCTGGAAACACCATATATTTT.